This record covers a single T cell receptor (beta chain). As yet, its antigen is unknown. This entry belongs to a study of blood T cells in healthy people across ages. V was shortened by 4 bases and J by 1 base, with 13 bases between the two germline ends. Germline CDR1 MNHEY, CDR2 SMNVEV (reference sequence). The CDR3 spans 15 residues. Study-wide findings and caveats: PBMCs were not sorted, which prevented a conclusive comparison of naive versus antigen-experienced cells. Diversity was estimated from one million T cells, and these estimates were considered underestimates.

Together with a sample-barcoded 5' primer, a J-beta primer mix was included in a second PCR lasting 7 to 11 cycles. Researchers report that a template-switch adaptor with 12 random nucleotides tagged each cDNA molecule. From each sample, at least 3 million paired-end reads containing CDR3 were obtained. TCRdb redid the calling of the 5' RACE reads with MiXCR, one entry per CDR3 protein. The data hold nearly 800,000 distinct CDR3 sequences, with 45% to 70% observed a single time. V is TRBV27 and J is TRBJ1-1, with D unclear. The origin of this receptor is a man in his forties or fifties in good health. Material: blood. The CDR3 reads CASSSAAQRNTEAFF. The CDR3 coding sequence is TGTGCCAGCAGTTCCGCCGCGCAGAGGAACACTGAAGCTTTCTTT.